The present T cell receptor (beta chain) was sequenced within a study of CD8 T cells in ankylosing spondylitis. Study-level points and caveats: Earlier studies detected some motif variants in reactive arthritis synovial fluid and blood. Disease-associated clones were reportedly significantly overrepresented in matched ankylosing spondylitis synovial fluid. A TCR beta motif of about 8 highly homologous variants appeared characteristic of ankylosing spondylitis blood.

V gave up 5 bases and J gave up 2 bases; unmatched junction bases: 1. Germline V gene data show CDR1 as MNHNS and CDR2 as SASEGT. This CDR3 region has 15 residues. The authors made TCR beta libraries by quantitative 5'-RACE with molecular barcodes. TCRdb passed the 5' RACE reads through MiXCR, listing each CDR3 protein once. This table has 350,000 or so distinct CDR3 sequences, about 15% appearing once. This clonotype appeared a few times. What it recognizes is unknown. This chain uses TRBV6-1 with TRBJ2-6; TRBD1 aligns across 9 bases. The sequenced material came from blood, either unsorted or a sorted T cell fraction (not recorded which). The receptor's source is a male donor with ankylosing spondylitis or in good health (not recorded which). The CDR3 loop reads CASSRQGAGANVLTF. As DNA, the CDR3 is TGTGCCAGCAGTCGACAGGGGGCTGGGGCCAACGTCCTGACTTTC.